This T cell receptor beta chain comes out of a study of control samples from healthy donors and cancer patients. TCRdb's table, derived via immunoSEQ multiplex PCR, lists solely in-frame clones and lacks some. The table lists about 110,000 clones, 80% to 90% of them singletons. This clone was recorded once. Trimming took 2 bases from V and 5 from J; bases not matched to a gene: 2. The germline gives CDR1 LGHNA, CDR2 YSLEER. This CDR3 is built from 16 residues. The receptor was isolated from a woman between 45 and 65 years old in good health. The V and J genes are TRBV4-3 and TRBJ2-1, with 14 bases that match TRBD2. Specimen: blood. CDR3 coding DNA: TGCGCCAGCAGCCAACTGGGACTAGCGGGAGACAATGAGCAGTTCTTC. It codes for CASSQLGLAGDNEQFF.